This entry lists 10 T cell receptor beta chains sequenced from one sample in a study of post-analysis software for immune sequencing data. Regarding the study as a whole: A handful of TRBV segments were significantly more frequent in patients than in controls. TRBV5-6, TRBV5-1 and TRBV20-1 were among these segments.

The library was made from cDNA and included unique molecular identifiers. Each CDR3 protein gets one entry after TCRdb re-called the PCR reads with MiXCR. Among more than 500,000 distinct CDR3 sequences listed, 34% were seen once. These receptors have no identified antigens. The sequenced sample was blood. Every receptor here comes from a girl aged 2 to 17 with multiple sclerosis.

CDR3 bases: TGTGCCATCAGTACCCGGACGGGTCCAACCTACAATGAGCAGTTCTTC. This sequence encodes CAISTRTGPTYNEQFF. The chain couples TRBV10-3 to TRBJ2-1; the D is unclear. Trimming stripped 5 bases from V and 2 bases from J, with 16 bases between. Per germline, CDR1 ENHRY and CDR2 SYGVKD. The CDR3 consists of 16 residues.

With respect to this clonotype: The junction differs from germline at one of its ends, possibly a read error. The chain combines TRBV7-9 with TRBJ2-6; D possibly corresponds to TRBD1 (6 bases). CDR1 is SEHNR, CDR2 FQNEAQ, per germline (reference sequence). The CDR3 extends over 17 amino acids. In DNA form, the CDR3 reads TGTGCCAGCAGCCCATTAACAGGGCGCTCTGGGGCCAACGTCCGGACTTTC. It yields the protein CASSPLTGRSGANVRTF. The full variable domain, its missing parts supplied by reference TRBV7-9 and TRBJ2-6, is DTGVSQNPRHKITKRGQNVTFRCDPISEHNRLYWYRQTLGQGPEFLTYFQNEAQLEKSRLLSDRFSAERPKGSFSTLEIQRTEQGDSAMYLCASSPLTGRSGANVRTFGAGSRLTVL.

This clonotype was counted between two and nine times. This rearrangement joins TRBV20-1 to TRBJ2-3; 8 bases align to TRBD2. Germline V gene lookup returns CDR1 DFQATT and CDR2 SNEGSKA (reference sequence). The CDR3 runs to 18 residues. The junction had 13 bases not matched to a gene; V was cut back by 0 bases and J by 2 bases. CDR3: CSARDPLSTSGITDTQYF. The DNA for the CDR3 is TGCAGTGCTAGAGATCCCCTATCTACTAGCGGTATCACAGATACGCAGTATTTT.

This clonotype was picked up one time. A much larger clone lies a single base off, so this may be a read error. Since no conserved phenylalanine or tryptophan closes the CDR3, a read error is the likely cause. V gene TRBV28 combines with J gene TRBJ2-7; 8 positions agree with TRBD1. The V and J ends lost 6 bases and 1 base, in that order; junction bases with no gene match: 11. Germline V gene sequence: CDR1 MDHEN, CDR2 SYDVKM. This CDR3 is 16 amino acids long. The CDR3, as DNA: TGTGCCAGCAGCCTGCTTCCAGGACAGGGATCCTACGAGCAGTACTGC. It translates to CASSLLPGQGSYEQYC.

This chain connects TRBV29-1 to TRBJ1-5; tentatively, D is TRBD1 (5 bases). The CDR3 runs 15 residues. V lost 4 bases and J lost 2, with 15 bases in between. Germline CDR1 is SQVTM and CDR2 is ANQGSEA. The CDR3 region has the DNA TGCAGCGTTGGCCCCCAGGGAGGGGGCAATCAGCCCCAGCATTTT. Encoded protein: CSVGPQGGGNQPQHF.

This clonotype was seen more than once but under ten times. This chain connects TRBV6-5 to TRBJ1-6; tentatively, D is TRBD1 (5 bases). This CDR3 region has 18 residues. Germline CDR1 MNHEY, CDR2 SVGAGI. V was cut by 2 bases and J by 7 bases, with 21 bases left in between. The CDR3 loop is CASSYPTGRAWGNSPLHF. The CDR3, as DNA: TGTGCCAGCAGTTACCCCACCGGCAGGGCTTGGGGGAATTCACCCCTCCACTTT.

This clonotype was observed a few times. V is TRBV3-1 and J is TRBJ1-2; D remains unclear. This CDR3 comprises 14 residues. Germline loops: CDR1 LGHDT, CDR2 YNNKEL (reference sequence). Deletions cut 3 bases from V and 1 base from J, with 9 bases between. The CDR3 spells CASSQLRVNYGYTF. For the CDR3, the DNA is TGTGCCAGCAGCCAGCTTAGAGTTAACTATGGCTACACCTTC.

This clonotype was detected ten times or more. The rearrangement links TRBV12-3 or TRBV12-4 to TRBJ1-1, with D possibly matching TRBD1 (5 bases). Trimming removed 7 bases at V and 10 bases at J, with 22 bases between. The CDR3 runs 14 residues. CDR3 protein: CASTPQVWGNRAFF. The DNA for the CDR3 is TGTGCCAGCACCCCGCAGGTGTGGGGCAATCGAGCTTTCTTT.

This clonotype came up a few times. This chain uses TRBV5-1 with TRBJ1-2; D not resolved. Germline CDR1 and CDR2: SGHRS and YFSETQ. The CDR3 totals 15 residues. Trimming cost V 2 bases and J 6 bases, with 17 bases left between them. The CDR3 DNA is TGCGCCAGCAGCTTTTACGGCGGGGAGATGGATGGCTACACCTTC. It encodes CASSFYGGEMDGYTF.

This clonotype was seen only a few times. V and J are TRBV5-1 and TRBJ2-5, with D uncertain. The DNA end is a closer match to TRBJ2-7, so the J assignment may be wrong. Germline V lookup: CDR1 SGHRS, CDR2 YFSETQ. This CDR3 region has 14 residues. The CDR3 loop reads CASSLDPKFYEQYF. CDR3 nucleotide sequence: TGCGCCAGCAGCTTGGACCCGAAATTCTACGAGCAGTACTTC.